The entry below describes one T cell receptor (gamma chain). Ten or more counts support this clone. The antigen this receptor binds is unknown. The protein recorded in TCRdb matches a much larger clone and deviates from this DNA's translation at residue 14, suggesting a read error; the protein here is obtained by translating the DNA. Vgamma9/Vdelta2+ and Vdelta2-negative gammadelta T cell populations were flow-sorted from peripheral blood mononuclear cells for bulk TCR repertoire analysis. This entry is derived from a study of γδ T cells in repeated Plasmodium falciparum infection (dated by TCRdb to about 2021). General notes on the study: In the natural-infection arm, Malian children exposed to intense seasonal malaria transmission were enrolled and compared against age and gender matched Australian children. Five malaria-naive U.S. adults underwent four controlled human malaria infections by bites from P. falciparum NF54-infected Anopheles stephensi mosquitoes over 644 days. Samples from controlled-infection subjects were taken at baseline, just before selected infections, and 21 days after each infection. Malian gammadelta TCR repertoires were analysed cross-sectionally in periods with no transmission and longitudinally across episodes of acute febrile malaria. The study looked at how repeated Plasmodium falciparum infection shapes the human gammadelta T cell repertoire, using both natural infection in Mali and controlled human malaria infection.

Summary of the overall study and its limitations: Compared with the repertoires of Australian children, the Vdelta2-negative gammadelta TCR repertoires of Malian children appeared more clonally expanded, less diverse and less shared. Repeated controlled infections appeared to drive waves of new clonotype selection in Vdelta2-negative, largely Vdelta1+, gammadelta TCR repertoires. Vgamma9/Vdelta2+ TCR repertoires showed a highly stable polyclonal repertoire over time and infection, with many inter-individual overlapping TCRgamma sequences. The Malian cohort came from a small rural village of predominantly one ethnic group, limiting generalizability. The controlled-infection cohort was small, limiting analysis of inter-individual variability in gammadelta T cell responses.

The method behind the library was multiplex PCR. Sequencing instrument: Illumina MiSeq. From each sorted gammadelta T cell sample, both TCR gamma (TRG) and TCR delta (TRD) chains were sequenced. As for the original processing: The repertoire analyses used clonotype tree plots, the accumulated frequency of the top 20 clonotypes, and diversity index (DI) and D75 metrics. Clones were re-identified by TCRdb from the public reads with CATT, and rows with the same DNA were merged. Clone size and V and J calls follow TCRdb, not the original study. In all, the sample holds roughly 27,000 gamma-chain clones, and around 3% of those were seen once. Together, the top ten hold roughly 30% of the sample. The CDR3 has 17 amino acids, counting the end cysteine and phenylalanine. Solely the CDR3 DNA is kept, with 51 bases framed from the first base. CDR1 and CDR2, looked up from the germline V gene (reference sequence), are GITISATS and ISYDGTV.

The rearranged chain carries TRGV9 and TRGJP. Matching the DNA to germline supplied the J gene, which TCRdb does not give. This TCR was sampled from a pool of human donors (malaria-infected and uninfected, not separated). The sequenced sample was gamma-delta T cells from blood. Read as DNA, the sequence is TGTGCCTTGTGGGAGGTGCACCCAGAGTTGGGCAAAAAAGTCAAGGTATTT. It codes for CALWEVHPELGKKVKVF.